Below, 3 T cell receptor beta chains from the same sample are listed, as sequenced in a study of CD8 T cells in ankylosing spondylitis. From the 5' RACE reads, TCRdb called clonotypes with MiXCR, one entry per CDR3 protein. The table includes 270,000 or so distinct CDR3 sequences, about 20% detected once. The sample comprised blood, either unsorted or a sorted T cell fraction (not recorded which). The receptors shown here come from a male donor with ankylosing spondylitis or in good health (not recorded which).

This chain joins TRBV15 and TRBJ2-7, with 11 bases identical to TRBD2. The J segment lost 7 bases and the V segment lost 2 bases, leaving 10 bases of the junction unmatched. This CDR3 has 16 residues. The germline V gene has CDR1 LNHNV and CDR2 YYDKDF (reference sequence). The CDR3 spells CATSRFVAGGPGEQYF. The CDR3 nucleotides are TGTGCCACCAGCAGATTTGTAGCGGGAGGGCCGGGAGAGCAGTACTTC.

This clonotype was found a few times. The chain is built from TRBV30 and TRBJ2-1, with D possibly matching TRBD1 (6 bases). CDR1 is GTSNPN and CDR2 is SVGIG in the germline V gene (reference sequence). Trimming took 2 bases from V and 2 from J, leaving 10 bases between them. This CDR3 contains 14 residues. The CDR3 spells CAWSYRVPYNEQFF. CDR3 sequence (DNA): TGTGCCTGGAGTTACAGGGTTCCCTACAATGAGCAGTTCTTC.

This clonotype was detected only a few times. The V call is TRBV5-1, the J call TRBJ2-2; D gene uncertain. With 5 bases removed from V and 2 bases from J, the gap between germline ends came to 10 bases. The CDR3 contains 14 residues. CDR1 is SGHRS, CDR2 YFSETQ, per germline. CDR3 bases: TGCGCCAGCAGATGGCAGCTAAACACCGGGGAGCTGTTTTTT. Residues: CASRWQLNTGELFF.